The present TCR beta chain was sequenced within a study of identical twins. Study-wide points: Excess sharing between twins was weaker in beta out-of-frame sequences. Models predicted too little out-of-frame TCR alpha sharing in monozygotic twins. Its conclusions, products of cross-sectional statistical analysis, did not come from following the same donors. Compared with unrelated sharing, twin-shared out-of-frame alpha sequences had more low-probability sequences.

TCRdb ran MiXCR on the 5' RACE reads and lists one entry per CDR3 protein. The data hold about 530,000 distinct CDR3 sequences, with nearly 15% observed a single time. V was trimmed by 6 bases and J by 9 bases, leaving 9 bases between them. This CDR3 comprises 11 residues. Ten or more counts support this clonotype. The antigen remains unidentified. This sample also belongs to another study, concerning yellow fever vaccine responses in identical twins.

The source of this sequence is a woman between 18 and 30 years old in good health. The V call is TRBV12-3 or TRBV12-4, the J call TRBJ2-1; no clear D. The sequencing input was CD4+ T cells sorted from blood. The CDR3 DNA reads as TGTGCCAGCAGCCTTTTAAGTGAGCAGTTCTTC. Encoded protein: CASSLLSEQFF.